The T cell receptor beta chain under discussion was sequenced for a study of early T cells in non-severe SARS-CoV-2 infection. Whole-study context: Chains stayed unpaired after sequencing of bulk RNA from unsorted whole blood. Study results and caveats: Matching results from VDJdb favored anti-spike CD8 responses, leaving private and CD4 specificities undetected.

Individually, cDNA molecules had unique molecular identifiers attached to them. TCRdb passed the 5' RACE reads through MiXCR, listing each CDR3 protein once. The table records about 66,000 distinct CDR3 sequences, around 21% of them present only once. Germline V lookup: CDR1 SGHTA, CDR2 FQGNSA. With 7 bases removed from V and 4 bases from J, the gap between germline ends came to 17 bases. CDR3 length: 15 amino acids. Note on this clonotype: Its target is not known.

The clonotype was recovered from an adult who was a healthcare worker with PCR-confirmed SARS-CoV-2 infection or an uninfected control (not recorded which). The chain uses TRBV7-2 and TRBJ2-1; tentatively, D is TRBD1 (6 bases). Sequencing used whole blood, obtained at baseline. CDR3 amino acids: CASTEAGVSYNEQFF. The CDR3 nucleotides read TGTGCCAGCACCGAAGCAGGGGTCTCATACAATGAGCAGTTCTTC.